The rows below give T cell receptor beta chains drawn from one sample of a study of beta chain features in type 1 diabetes. Produced via immunoSEQ multiplex PCR; TCRdb's table is partial and in-frame only. The sample consists of a few hundred thousand clones, roughly 12% of them appearing once. Specimen: naive CD4+ T cells from blood. These receptors originate from a woman aged 18-29 years with type 1 diabetes. Each CDR3 is given with its conserved first and last residue. Fields, in order: V gene, J gene, CDR3 protein.

TRBV30	TRBJ2-7	CAWGQGYEQYF
TRBV27	TRBJ2-2	CASRWTTNTGELFF
TRBV19	TRBJ1-5	CASKTSGGIPPNQPQHF
TRBV30	TRBJ2-5	CAWRTSGVGPQETQYF
TRBV23-1	TRBJ1-5	CASKEGVGLPQHF
TRBV7-2	TRBJ1-2	CASSTYRVGGYTF
TRBV7-2	TRBJ2-1	CASSLAPREEQFF
TRBV7-2	TRBJ2-1	CASSQYQGLFF
TRBV5-1	TRBJ2-7	CASSTGTVPHYEQYF
TRBV13	TRBJ2-5	CASSPPFSGETQYF
TRBV6-5	TRBJ2-7	CASSTPRGSTYEQYF
TRBV7-9	TRBJ1-5	CASSGDRERYQPQHF
TRBV14	TRBJ2-7	CASTQIDSAYEQYF
TRBV7-9	TRBJ2-2	CASRYRDTLTGELFF
TRBV28	TRBJ2-1	CAWGQGAYNEQFF
TRBV15	TRBJ2-7	CATSREGTGGYEQYF
TRBV19	TRBJ2-1	CASSIRLNEQFF
TRBV28	TRBJ2-1	CASSLALGLRAGGWFF
TRBV19	TRBJ1-2	CASSIWGTNYGYTF
TRBV29-1	TRBJ2-2	CSVKGLAGGTGELFF
TRBV2	TRBJ2-4	CASSEVLTSWNIQYF
TRBV7-9	TRBJ1-1	CASSRLEGTEAFF
TRBV7-9	TRBJ1-4	CASSFSGGEKLFF
TRBV7-3	TRBJ2-5	CASSPGVGGETQYF
TRBV7-7	TRBJ2-5	CASSFSRGETQYF
TRBV9	TRBJ2-1	CATGTGVNNEQFF
TRBV30	TRBJ2-3	CAWSPRLAGTDTQYF
TRBV9	TRBJ2-5	CASSVSAGQSPQETQYF
TRBV18	TRBJ2-7	CASSPPDRVYEQYF
TRBV9	TRBJ2-7	CASSPWRGTGPYEQYF
TRBV7-3	TRBJ1-1	CASSLQGVNTEAFF
TRBV7-2	TRBJ2-1	CASSFQRGGANEQFF
TRBV30	TRBJ1-1	CAWEEGQGANTEAFF
TRBV7-8	TRBJ2-3	CATLGSDTQYF
TRBV28	TRBJ1-1	CASTWTGDTEAFF
TRBV7-9	TRBJ1-1	CASSRPNRGAIEAFF
TRBV7-6	TRBJ2-5	CASSPPGGRQETQYF
TRBV4-2	TRBJ1-1	CASRGEGDTEAFF
TRBV6-7	TRBJ2-1	CASSSYRLDEQFF
TRBV5-6	TRBJ1-2	CASSAGVGYTF
TRBV11-2	TRBJ2-5	CASSRRDWYQETQYF
TRBV9	TRBJ1-1	CASSGGLGTEAFF
TRBV14	TRBJ1-1	CASRRRGGTEAFF
TRBV28	TRBJ2-3	CASNQGFPGEQYF
TRBV5-4	TRBJ2-7	CASRGGASGPYEQYF
TRBV7-3	TRBJ2-1	CASSQTGSYNEQFF
TRBV4-2	TRBJ2-3	CASSQTGKTDTQYF